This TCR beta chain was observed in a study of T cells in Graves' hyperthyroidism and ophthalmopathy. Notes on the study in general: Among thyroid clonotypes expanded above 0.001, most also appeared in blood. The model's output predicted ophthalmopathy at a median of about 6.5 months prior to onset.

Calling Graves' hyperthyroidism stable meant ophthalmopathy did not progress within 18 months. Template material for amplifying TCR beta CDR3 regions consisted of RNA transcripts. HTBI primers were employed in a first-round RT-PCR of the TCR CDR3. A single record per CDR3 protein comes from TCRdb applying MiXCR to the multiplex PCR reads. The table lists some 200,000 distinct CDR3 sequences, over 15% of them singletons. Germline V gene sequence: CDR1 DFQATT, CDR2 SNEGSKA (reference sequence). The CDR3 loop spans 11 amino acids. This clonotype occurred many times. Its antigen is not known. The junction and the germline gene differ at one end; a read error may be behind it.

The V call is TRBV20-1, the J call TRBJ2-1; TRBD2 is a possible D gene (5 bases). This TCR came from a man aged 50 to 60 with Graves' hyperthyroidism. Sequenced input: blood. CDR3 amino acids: CGGRTYNEQFF. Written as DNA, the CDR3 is TGTGGCGGGCGAACCTACAATGAGCAGTTCTTC.